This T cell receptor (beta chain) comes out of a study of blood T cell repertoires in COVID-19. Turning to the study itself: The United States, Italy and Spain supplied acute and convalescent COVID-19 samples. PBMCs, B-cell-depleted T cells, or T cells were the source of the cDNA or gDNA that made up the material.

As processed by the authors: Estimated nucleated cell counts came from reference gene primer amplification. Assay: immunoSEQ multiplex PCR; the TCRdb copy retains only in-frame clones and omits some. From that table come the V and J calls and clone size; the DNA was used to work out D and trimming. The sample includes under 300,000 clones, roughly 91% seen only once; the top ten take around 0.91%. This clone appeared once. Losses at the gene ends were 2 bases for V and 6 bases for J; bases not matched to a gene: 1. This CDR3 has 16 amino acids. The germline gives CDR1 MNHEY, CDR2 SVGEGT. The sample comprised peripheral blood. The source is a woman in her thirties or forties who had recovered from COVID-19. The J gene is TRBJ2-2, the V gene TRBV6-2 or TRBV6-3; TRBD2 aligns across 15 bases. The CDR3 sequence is CASSYGLAGGSGELFF. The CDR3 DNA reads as TGTGCCAGCAGTTACGGACTAGCGGGAGGGTCCGGGGAGCTGTTTTTT.